Listed below are T cell receptor beta chains from one sample, sequenced in a study of OX40 agonist ivuxolimab in advanced cancers. Profiling relied on immunoSEQ multiplex PCR, and the TCRdb table lists in-frame clones only, not all of them. The sample consists of some 62,000 clones, around four fifths of them appearing once. The material was CD4+ or CD8+ T cells sorted from blood, obtained in a trial of the OX40 agonist ivuxolimab. The receptor source for this set is an adult with an advanced solid tumor such as melanoma, head and neck, liver or kidney cancer. Both conserved end residues are part of each CDR3. D genes are given only for firm matches. Clone size is stated in some rows and not others, as once, few, many or a class when expanded.

D | size | J | V | length | CDR3 | DNA
. | . | TRBJ2-5 | TRBV9 | 15 | CASSVAEGHIETQYF | TGTGCCAGCAGCGTAGCTGAGGGCCACATAGAGACCCAGTACTTC
. | . | TRBJ2-3 | TRBV21-1 | 10 | CASGADTQYF | TGTGCCTCGGGAGCAGATACGCAGTATTTT
. | . | TRBJ2-7 | TRBV6-1 | 15 | CASWDGTGLSYEQYF | TGTGCCAGCTGGGATGGCACAGGCCTATCCTACGAGCAGTACTTC
TRBD1 | . | TRBJ2-7 | TRBV2 | 16 | CASSEGLAGGSYEQYF | TGTGCCAGCAGTGAAGGTCTTGCAGGGGGCTCCTACGAGCAGTACTTC
. | . | TRBJ2-7 | TRBV27 | 13 | CASSLLQGLEQYF | TGTGCCAGCAGTTTATTACAGGGATTAGAGCAGTACTTC
TRBD1 | . | TRBJ1-5 | TRBV28 | 16 | CASSLLGTGAGQPQHF | TGTGCCAGCAGTTTATTGGGGACAGGGGCTGGTCAGCCCCAGCATTTT
. | once | TRBJ2-6 | TRBV28 | 17 | CASTPRGRDSGANVLTF | TGTGCCAGCACCCCGAGGGGGCGGGACTCTGGGGCCAACGTCCTGACTTTC
. | few | TRBJ1-5 | TRBV28 | 17 | CASSLLAEPTKDQPQHF | TGTGCCAGCAGTTTACTGGCAGAACCTACGAAGGATCAGCCCCAGCATTTT
TRBD2 | . | TRBJ2-7 | TRBV10-3 | 16 | CAISESLAGGLYEQYF | TGTGCCATCAGTGAGTCTCTAGCGGGAGGCCTCTACGAGCAGTACTTC
TRBD2 | . | TRBJ2-1 | TRBV19 | 16 | CASSLVREGRGNEQFF | TGTGCCAGTAGTCTGGTTCGGGAGGGCCGAGGCAATGAGCAGTTCTTC
. | . | TRBJ2-2 | TRBV7-6 | 14 | CAVPRQENTGELFF | TGTGCCGTCCCCAGACAGGAGAACACCGGGGAGCTGTTTTTT
. | once | TRBJ2-1 | TRBV6-1 | 14 | CASSPTGTYNEQFF | TGTGCCAGCAGTCCAACCGGGACTTACAATGAGCAGTTCTTC
. | . | TRBJ1-1 | TRBV7-9 | 15 | CASSPRTSGGTEAFF | TGTGCCAGCAGCCCACGGACTTCGGGAGGGACTGAAGCTTTCTTT
. | . | TRBJ2-7 | TRBV27 | 13 | CASGRDSRYEQYF | TGTGCCAGCGGGCGAGACAGTCGGTACGAGCAGTACTTC
TRBD1 | . | TRBJ1-1 | TRBV5-1 | 17 | CASSITGTGTVNTEAFF | TGCGCCAGCAGTATAACAGGGACAGGGACTGTGAACACTGAAGCTTTCTTT
. | . | TRBJ2-7 | TRBV5-1 | 14 | CASSLPGSDYEQYF | TGCGCCAGCAGCTTGCCAGGGTCGGACTACGAGCAGTACTTC
. | . | TRBJ1-5 | TRBV28 | 15 | CASSPAGGSNQPQHF | TGTGCCAGCAGTCCCGCTGGGGGGAGCAATCAGCCCCAGCATTTT
. | . | TRBJ1-1 | TRBV15 | 13 | CATSRDRNTEAFF | TGTGCCACCAGCAGAGACAGGAACACTGAAGCTTTCTTT
. | . | TRBJ2-5 | TRBV7-8 | 15 | CASSLAGFVVETQYF | TGTGCCAGCAGCTTAGCAGGGTTCGTAGTGGAGACCCAGTACTTC
. | . | TRBJ2-7 | TRBV6-6 | 13 | CASSLSRQSTKYF | TGTGCCAGCAGCCTCTCGCGACAGTCTACAAAGTACTTC
. | . | TRBJ1-4 | TRBV28 | 12 | CASSFDFEKLFF | TGTGCCAGCAGTTTCGATTTTGAAAAACTGTTTTTT
. | . | TRBJ2-2 | TRBV5-1 | 15 | CASSLTPTNTGELFF | TGCGCCAGCAGCTTGACACCCACGAACACCGGGGAGCTGTTTTTT
. | . | TRBJ2-3 | TRBV5-1 | 12 | CASSLTTDTQYF | TGCGCCAGCAGCCTGACAACAGATACGCAGTATTTT
. | few | TRBJ1-3 | TRBV11-3 | 13 | CASSSHSGNTIYF | TGTGCCAGCAGCTCGCACTCTGGAAACACCATATATTTT
TRBD1 | . | TRBJ2-1 | TRBV4-2 | 22 | CASSQVWDRDLVVASSYNEQFF | TGTGCCAGCAGCCAAGTATGGGACAGAGATCTAGTGGTAGCGAGTTCCTACAATGAGCAGTTCTTC